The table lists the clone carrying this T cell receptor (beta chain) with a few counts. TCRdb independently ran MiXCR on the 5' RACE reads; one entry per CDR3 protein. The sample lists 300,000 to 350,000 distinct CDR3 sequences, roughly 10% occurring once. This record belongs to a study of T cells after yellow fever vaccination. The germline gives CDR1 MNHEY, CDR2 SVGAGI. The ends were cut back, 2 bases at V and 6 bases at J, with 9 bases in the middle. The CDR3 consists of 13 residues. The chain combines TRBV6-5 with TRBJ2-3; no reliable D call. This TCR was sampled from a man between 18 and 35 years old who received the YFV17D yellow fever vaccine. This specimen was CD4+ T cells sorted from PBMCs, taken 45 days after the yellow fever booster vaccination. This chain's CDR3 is CASSYQTRDTQYF. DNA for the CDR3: TGTGCCAGCAGTTACCAGACCCGGGATACGCAGTATTTT.